Shown below are 17 T cell receptor beta chains from a single sample sequenced in a study of identical twins. TCRdb independently ran MiXCR on the 5' RACE reads; one entry per CDR3 protein. The sample holds 240,000 or so distinct CDR3 sequences, about 7% seen once. The same data also contributed to another study, on yellow fever vaccine responses in identical twins.

Sequencing was carried out using memory (CD45RO+) T cells sorted from blood. These receptors were collected from a woman aged 18-29 years in good health.

This clonotype has a count of ten or more. DNA of the CDR3: TGTGCCACGATAGCGGGCTTCTCCTACAATGAGCAGTTCTTC. This gives the protein CATIAGFSYNEQFF. The chain couples TRBV10-3 to TRBJ2-1; TRBD2 matches at 7 bases. Trimming at V came to 10 bases and at J to 0 bases, leaving 6 bases not matched to a gene. From germline, CDR1 is ENHRY and CDR2 SYGVKD. This CDR3 is built from 14 residues.

This clonotype came up a few times. The chain uses TRBV5-6 and TRBJ2-1; TRBD2 aligns across 8 bases. This CDR3 is 16 amino acids long. The V and J ends lost 3 bases and 2 bases, in that order; junction bases with no gene match: 7. Germline CDR1 is SGHDT and CDR2 is YYEEEE. The CDR3 DNA reads as TGTGCCAGCAGCTCGGGGGGGCCGTCTACCTACAATGAGCAGTTCTTC. This translates into CASSSGGPSTYNEQFF.

This clonotype was counted at least ten times. This chain uses TRBV5-6 with TRBJ2-1; D not resolved. This CDR3 is 12 amino acids long. Germline loops: CDR1 SGHDT, CDR2 YYEEEE. V was shortened by 4 bases and J by 12 bases, with 14 bases between the two germline ends. The chain's CDR3 is CASSPNTGGQFF. The CDR3 DNA follows: TGTGCCAGCAGCCCCAACACCGGCGGGCAGTTCTTC.

This rearrangement joins TRBV7-9 to TRBJ2-5, with 7 bases identical to TRBD1. V lost 5 bases to trimming and J lost 2 bases; unmatched junction nucleotides: 14. Germline V lookup: CDR1 SEHNR, CDR2 FQNEAQ (reference sequence). The CDR3 consists of 17 residues. The CDR3 sequence: CASSPRSTGAMQETQYF. The CDR3 nucleotides are TGTGCCAGCAGCCCCCGGTCTACAGGGGCGATGCAAGAGACCCAGTACTTC. The full variable domain, rest sourced from reference TRBV7-9 and TRBJ2-5, is DTGVSQNPRHKITKRGQNVTFRCDPISEHNRLYWYRQTLGQGPEFLTYFQNEAQLEKSRLLSDRFSAERPKGSFSTLEIQRTEQGDSAMYLCASSPRSTGAMQETQYFGPGTRLLVL.

This clonotype was recorded at least ten times. The V and J genes are TRBV25-1 and TRBJ2-7; D is tentatively TRBD1 or TRBD2 (6 bases each). The germline V and J ends were trimmed by 5 bases and 4 bases, with 12 bases remaining between them. The CDR3 has 13 residues. Germline V CDR1 and CDR2: MGHDK, SYGVNS. The CDR3 loop is CASSNGGGYEQYF. CDR3 DNA: TGTGCCAGCAGTAACGGAGGGGGGTACGAGCAGTACTTC.

This chain connects TRBV4-1 to TRBJ2-2; TRBD2 agrees at 8 bases. CDR1 and CDR2 from the germline V gene are MGHRA and YSYEKL. After removal of 1 base from V and 1 base from J, the junction contained 8 bases not matched to a gene. The CDR3 runs to 18 residues. DNA for the CDR3: TGCGCCAGCAGCCAAGGAGGAGGCGGGGGGCTGAACACCGGGGAGCTGTTTTTT. It codes for CASSQGGGGGLNTGELFF.

This clonotype occurred many times. The chain carries TRBV7-8 and TRBJ2-1; 8 bases fit TRBD2. The trim removed 7 bases at V and 9 bases at J, leaving 11 bases unmatched. This CDR3 has 14 residues. The germline V gene encodes CDR1 SGHVS and CDR2 FQNEAQ. CDR3 in DNA: TGTGCCAGCAACCCGGAGGGCGGGAGGAGTGAGCAGTTCTTC. Encoded protein: CASNPEGGRSEQFF.

This clonotype was detected a few times. CDR3 loop: CASSRPSGRDSPLHF. For the CDR3, the DNA is TGTGCCAGCAGCCGACCGTCAGGGAGGGATTCACCCCTCCACTTT. This chain joins TRBV3-1 and TRBJ1-6, with D possibly TRBD1 on 5 matching bases. V lost 4 bases and J 8 bases, leaving 15 bases between the germline ends. Looked up from germline, CDR1 is LGHDT and CDR2 is YNNKEL (reference sequence). CDR3 length: 15 amino acids. Full variable domain (missing parts from reference TRBV3-1 and TRBJ1-6): DTAVSQTPKYLVTQMGNDKSIKCEQNLGHDTMYWYKQDSKKFLKIMFSYNNKELIINETVPNRFSPKSPDKAHLNLHINSLELGDSAVYFCASSRPSGRDSPLHFGNGTRLTVT.

This clonotype was observed at least ten times. V and J are TRBV28 and TRBJ1-2; 8 nucleotides agree with TRBD1. The V and J ends lost 7 bases and 4 bases, in that order; junction bases with no gene match: 2. The CDR3 loop spans 12 amino acids. In germline, CDR1 is MDHEN, CDR2 SYDVKM. The chain's CDR3 is CASMDRVYGYTF. CDR3 DNA: TGTGCCAGCATGGACAGGGTCTATGGCTACACCTTC.

Only a few counts were recorded for this clonotype. The chain has TRBV6-5 and TRBJ2-7; 11 nucleotides agree with TRBD2. Germline CDR1 reads MNHEY; CDR2 reads SVGAGI. Trimming removed 0 bases from V and 7 bases from J; junction bases left unmatched: 5. The CDR3 has 15 residues. In nucleotides, the CDR3 is TGTGCCAGCAGTTACTCGCTAGCGGGGGGAGCAGAGCAGTACGTC. Translation: CASSYSLAGGAEQYV.

The sample holds a few counts of this clonotype. V usage is TRBV14 and J usage is TRBJ1-5; unclear D gene. CDR3 length equals 13 residues. V was shortened by 4 bases and J by 9 bases, with 13 bases between the two germline ends. Germline CDR1 is SGHDN and CDR2 is FVKESK. The CDR3 loop is CASSLSIKGPQHF. DNA of the CDR3: TGTGCCAGCAGCCTATCGATCAAGGGGCCCCAGCATTTT.

This clonotype was counted ten times or more. This chain joins TRBV5-1 and TRBJ1-1; D is unclear. Germline V lookup: CDR1 SGHRS, CDR2 YFSETQ. V was cut by 3 bases and J by 0 bases, with 9 bases left in between. This CDR3 spans 14 amino acids. Here the CDR3 reads CASSSDGMNTEAFF. CDR3 DNA sequence: TGCGCCAGCAGCTCGGACGGAATGAACACTGAAGCTTTCTTT.

This clonotype was seen a few times. The chain links TRBV14 to TRBJ2-1; 8 bases are a match to TRBD2. With V trimmed by 1 base and J by 15 bases, 8 bases remained unmatched. The CDR3 consists of 13 residues. Germline-derived CDR1 and CDR2 are SGHDN and FVKESK. The CDR3 is CASSQAGGHDRFF. CDR3 nucleotides: TGTGCCAGCAGCCAAGCGGGAGGGCACGATCGGTTCTTC.

This clonotype was counted a few times. This chain uses TRBV20-1 with TRBJ2-4; TRBD2 aligns across 11 bases. V shed 5 bases, J shed 8 bases, and the junction held 11 bases outside the gene matches. The CDR3 contains 15 residues. Germline CDR1 DFQATT, CDR2 SNEGSKA (reference sequence). The CDR3 coding sequence is TGCAGTGCTGGCGAACTAGCGGGAGACAGGTACATTCAGTACTTC. Translated, it gives CSAGELAGDRYIQYF.

The chain employs TRBV7-3 and TRBJ2-1; perhaps TRBD2 as D (5 bases). This CDR3 has 14 residues. The ends were cut back, 3 bases at V and 6 bases at J, with 12 bases in the middle. Germline V lookup: CDR1 SGHTA, CDR2 FQGTGA. The CDR3 DNA follows: TGTGCCAGCAGCTTGGACTCAACTCTCAATGAGCAGTTCTTC. It is translated as CASSLDSTLNEQFF.

The CDR3 bases are TGTGCCAGCAGCCCGTCTCACTCTGGGGCCAACGTCCTGACTTTC. Translating it yields CASSPSHSGANVLTF. V gene TRBV3-1 combines with J gene TRBJ2-6; D ambiguous. CDR3 length: 15 amino acids. Germline V gene sequence: CDR1 LGHDT, CDR2 YNNKEL (reference sequence). Trimming removed 4 bases at V and 0 bases at J, with 7 bases between.

The rearrangement links TRBV20-1 to TRBJ2-2; D may be TRBD1 (5 bases). Germline CDR1 is DFQATT and CDR2 is SNEGSKA (reference sequence). Trimming pared 1 base from V and 10 bases from J, leaving 16 bases between. CDR3 length equals 14 residues. The DNA of the CDR3 is TGCAGTGCTAGAGCCAAACAGGCGTTGGAGGAGCTGTTTTTT. Protein sequence: CSARAKQALEELFF.